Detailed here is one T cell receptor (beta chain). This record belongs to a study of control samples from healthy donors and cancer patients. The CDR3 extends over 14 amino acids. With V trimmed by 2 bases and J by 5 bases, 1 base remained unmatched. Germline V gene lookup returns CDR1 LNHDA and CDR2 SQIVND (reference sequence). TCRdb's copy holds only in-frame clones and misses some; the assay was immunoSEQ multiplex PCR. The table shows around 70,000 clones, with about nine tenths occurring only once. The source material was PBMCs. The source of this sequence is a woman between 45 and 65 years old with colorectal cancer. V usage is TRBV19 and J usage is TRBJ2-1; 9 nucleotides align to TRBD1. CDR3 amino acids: CASSIWDRDNEQFF. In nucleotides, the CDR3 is TGTGCCAGTAGTATATGGGACAGGGACAATGAGCAGTTCTTC.